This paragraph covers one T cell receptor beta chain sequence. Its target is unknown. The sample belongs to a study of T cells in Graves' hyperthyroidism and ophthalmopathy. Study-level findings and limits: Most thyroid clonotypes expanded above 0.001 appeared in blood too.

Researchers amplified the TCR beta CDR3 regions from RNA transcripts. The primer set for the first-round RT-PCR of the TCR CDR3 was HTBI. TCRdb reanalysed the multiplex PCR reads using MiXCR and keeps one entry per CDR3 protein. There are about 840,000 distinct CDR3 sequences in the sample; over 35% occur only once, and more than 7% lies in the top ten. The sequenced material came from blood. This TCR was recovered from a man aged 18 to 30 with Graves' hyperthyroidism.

The DNA for the CDR3 is TGCAGTGCAGGGGGGGGATCTCGAGAGACCCAGTACTTC. As protein: CSAGGGSRETQYF. This rearrangement joins TRBV20-1 to TRBJ2-5, with TRBD2 as a possible D gene (7 bases). From germline, CDR1 is DFQATT and CDR2 SNEGSKA (reference sequence). The germline V and J ends were trimmed by 6 bases and 4 bases, with 15 bases remaining between them. The CDR3 sequence is 13 residues long.